This T cell receptor (beta chain) appears in the sequencing data of a study of blood T cell repertoires in COVID-19. Study in general: Samples taken during acute and convalescent COVID-19 were collected in the United States, Italy and Spain.

Profiled with immunoSEQ multiplex PCR; TCRdb holds only in-frame clones, not every one. Among around 210,000 clones, more than 80% were seen once, and the ten largest hold under 10%. This CDR3 has 16 residues. The germline CDR1 and CDR2 sequences are KGHSH and LQKENI. The germline V and J ends were trimmed by 3 bases and 4 bases, with 16 bases remaining between them. This clone was detected only once. This chain links TRBV18 with TRBJ1-5; no clear D gene. The TCR originated in a woman of 80 years or more with COVID-19, enrolled during active disease. Sequences were obtained from peripheral blood. CDR3 sequence reads: CASSPTIRFPNQPQHF. In DNA form, the CDR3 reads TGTGCCAGCTCACCGACTATTCGATTCCCTAATCAGCCCCAGCATTTT.